The next 13 T cell receptor beta chains were all read from a single sample in a study of T cells in Graves' hyperthyroidism and ophthalmopathy. Amplified TCR beta CDR3 regions came from RNA transcripts. The HTBI set primed first-round TCR CDR3 RT-PCR. TCRdb used MiXCR to reprocess the multiplex PCR reads, holding one entry per CDR3 protein. The table has more than 450,000 distinct CDR3 sequences, less than 20% seen once. Sequencing was performed on blood. The receptors derive from a man between 40 and 49 years old with Graves' ophthalmopathy.

This rearrangement joins TRBV5-1 to TRBJ2-2; TRBD2 is a possible D gene (7 bases). The germline V gene has CDR1 SGHRS and CDR2 YFSETQ. The CDR3 is 16 amino acids. V was trimmed by 0 bases and J by 9 bases, leaving 18 bases between them. CDR3 DNA sequence: TGCGCCAGCAGCTTGGCGGGACGGGGGGCATTAAGGGAGCTGTTTTTT. It translates to CASSLAGRGALRELFF. The full variable domain, in which reference TRBV5-1 and TRBJ2-2 provide the parts outside the CDR3, is KAGVTQTPRYLIKTRGQQVTLSCSPISGHRSVSWYQQTPGQGLQFLFEYFSETQRNKGNFPGRFSGRQFSNSRSEMNVSTLELGDSALYLCASSLAGRGALRELFFGEGSRLTVL.

This clonotype was observed a few times. This rearrangement joins TRBV6-2 or TRBV6-3 to TRBJ2-5; no firm D call. This CDR3 spans 13 amino acids. Germline CDR1 is MNHEY and CDR2 is SVGEGT. Trimming shortened V by 6 bases and J by 3 bases, and 11 bases separated the two germline ends. The CDR3 is CASRGRPKETQYF. The CDR3 region has the DNA TGTGCCAGCAGGGGCAGACCAAAAGAGACCCAGTACTTC.

In its sample, this clonotype was seen once. This chain connects TRBV5-1 to TRBJ1-4; 9 nucleotides agree with TRBD1. V lost 0 bases to trimming and J lost 8 bases; unmatched junction nucleotides: 5. There are 15 residues in the CDR3. Germline CDR1 is SGHRS and CDR2 is YFSETQ. The CDR3 DNA reads as TGCGCCAGCAGCTTGGTGGGGACAGGGAACGAAAAACTGTTTTTT. As protein: CASSLVGTGNEKLFF.

The chain couples TRBV6-2 or TRBV6-3 to TRBJ1-3; D is uncertain. Trimming left V 6 bases short and J 0 bases short, with 9 bases between. The CDR3 loop spans 14 amino acids. CDR1 and CDR2 (germline): MNHEY, SVGEGT. The chain's CDR3 is CASRQSYSGNTIYF. DNA for the CDR3: TGTGCCAGCAGACAAAGTTACTCTGGAAACACCATATATTTT.

The table lists this clonotype with a few counts. The V and J genes are TRBV19 and TRBJ1-2; TRBD1 matches at 8 bases. In germline, CDR1 is LNHDA, CDR2 SQIVND (reference sequence). V was clipped by 3 bases and J by 4 bases; unmatched bases: 10. The CDR3 extends over 16 amino acids. The CDR3 region is CASSISDRDDTYGYTF. In nucleotides, the CDR3 is TGTGCCAGTAGTATCTCGGACAGGGACGATACCTATGGCTACACCTTC.

This clonotype occurred a few times. The chain uses TRBV7-8 and TRBJ1-1; D ambiguous. The CDR3 has 14 residues. Trimming left V 7 bases short and J 0 bases short, with 12 bases between. The V gene's germline CDR1 is SGHVS and CDR2 FQNEAQ. The CDR3 loop reads CASNRNTMNTEAFF. In DNA form, the CDR3 reads TGTGCCAGCAACAGAAATACCATGAACACTGAAGCTTTCTTT.

This chain joins TRBV20-1 and TRBJ1-5, with unresolved D. Germline lookup yields CDR1 DFQATT and CDR2 SNEGSKA (reference sequence). V was pared by 3 bases and J by 0 bases, with 9 bases between. This CDR3 contains 14 residues. CDR3 sequence reads: CSASDMTSNQPQHF. The CDR3 bases are TGCAGTGCTAGCGACATGACTAGCAATCAGCCCCAGCATTTT.

This clonotype was picked up one time. A much larger clone is a single base away; this may be a read error. V is TRBV18 and J is TRBJ2-7; D remains ambiguous. Germline V lookup: CDR1 KGHSH, CDR2 LQKENI. CDR3 size: 14 residues. The CDR3 DNA is TGTGCCAGCTCACCACCCGTCAGCCCCTACGGGCAGTACTTC. Translated, it gives CASSPPVSPYGQYF.

This clonotype appeared a few times. The chain uses TRBV20-1 and TRBJ2-3; D perhaps matches TRBD1 (6 bases). This CDR3 has 14 amino acids. Germline CDR1 DFQATT, CDR2 SNEGSKA (reference sequence). The V gene lost 3 bases and the J gene lost 3 bases, with 13 bases spanning the gap. The CDR3 DNA follows: TGCAGTGCTAGGACCCAGAGGGGGACAGATACGCAGTATTTT. This encodes CSARTQRGTDTQYF.

In this sample, this clonotype turned up many times. This sequence joins TRBV7-8 and TRBJ2-2; TRBD2 matches 8 bases. Germline V gives CDR1 SGHVS, CDR2 FQNEAQ. Trimming cost V 1 base and J 6 bases; bases outside gene matches: 13. The CDR3 spans 18 residues. In nucleotides, the CDR3 is TGTGCCAGCAGCTTAGTTCGGGCAAGCGGGAGTGGCTCCGGGGAGCTGTTTTTT. This gives the protein CASSLVRASGSGSGELFF.

The V call is TRBV29-1, the J call TRBJ2-2, with D perhaps matching TRBD1 (5 bases). Germline loops: CDR1 SQVTM, CDR2 ANQGSEA. The CDR3 has 15 amino acids. The ends were cut back, 5 bases at V and 5 bases at J, with 18 bases in the middle. CDR3 protein: CSVRSGKMRTGELFF. The CDR3 bases are TGCAGCGTTAGGTCAGGGAAGATGAGGACCGGGGAGCTGTTTTTT.

This clonotype was counted a few times. A single base separates this from a much larger clone, so it may be a read error. V and J are TRBV3-1 and TRBJ1-1; D ambiguous. Germline V gives CDR1 LGHDT, CDR2 YNNKEL (reference sequence). The CDR3 loop spans 13 amino acids. CDR3 residues: CASSQQVNTEASF. The CDR3 DNA is TGTGCCAGCAGCCAACAGGTGAACACTGAAGCTTCCTTT.

This rearrangement joins TRBV6-2 or TRBV6-3 to TRBJ1-4; unclear D gene. The CDR3 totals 13 residues. Germline V gives CDR1 MNHEY, CDR2 SVGEGT. Trimming stripped 7 bases from V and 3 bases from J, with 9 bases between. Written as DNA, the CDR3 is TGTGCCAGCAAAAGCGGATCTAATGAAAAACTGTTTTTT. This codes for CASKSGSNEKLFF.